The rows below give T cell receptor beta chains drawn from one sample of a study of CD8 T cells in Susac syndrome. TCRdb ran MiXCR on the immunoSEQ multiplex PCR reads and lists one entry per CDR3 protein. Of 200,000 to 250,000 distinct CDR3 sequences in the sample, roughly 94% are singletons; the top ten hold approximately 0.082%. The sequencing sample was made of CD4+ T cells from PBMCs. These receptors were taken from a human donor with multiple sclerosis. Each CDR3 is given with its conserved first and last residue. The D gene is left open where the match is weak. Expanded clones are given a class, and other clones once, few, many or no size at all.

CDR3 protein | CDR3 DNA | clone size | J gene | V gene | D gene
CAWNIGGELFF | TGTGCCTGGAATATCGGGGGGGAGCTGTTTTTT | - | TRBJ2-2 | TRBV30 | -
CAWNRGTGGTEAFF | TGTGCCTGGAATCGGGGGACAGGGGGTACTGAAGCTTTCTTT | - | TRBJ1-1 | TRBV30 | TRBD1
CASSSQKRGEQYF | TGTGCCAGCAGCTCCCAGAAACGGGGCGAGCAGTACTTC | - | TRBJ2-7 | TRBV5-4 | -
CASSRRDRLEAFF | TGTGCCAGCAGCCGAAGAGACAGGTTAGAAGCTTTCTTT | - | TRBJ1-1 | TRBV5-4 | -
CAWSVGGFYEQYF | TGTGCCTGGAGTGTAGGAGGGTTCTACGAGCAGTACTTC | - | TRBJ2-7 | TRBV30 | -
CAWSVLGGRTDTQYF | TGTGCCTGGAGTGTACTGGGCGGGCGGACAGATACGCAGTATTTT | - | TRBJ2-3 | TRBV30 | -
CAISEFTGASNYGYTF | TGTGCCATCAGTGAGTTTACCGGGGCCTCCAACTATGGCTACACCTTC | - | TRBJ1-2 | TRBV10-3 | -
CAISGARVSEQFF | TGTGCCATCAGCGGGGCAAGGGTCAGCGAGCAGTTCTTC | - | TRBJ2-1 | TRBV10-3 | -
CSALTLAGAQETQYF | TGCAGTGCTCTTACATTAGCGGGGGCCCAAGAGACCCAGTACTTC | once | TRBJ2-5 | TRBV20-1 | TRBD2
CASSQDLGLVKHEQFF | TGTGCCAGCAGCCAGGATCTGGGACTAGTAAAGCATGAGCAGTTCTTC | - | TRBJ2-1 | TRBV3-1 | TRBD2
CASSQGPRGTDTQYF | TGTGCCAGCAGCCAAGGCCCCAGGGGCACAGATACGCAGTATTTT | - | TRBJ2-3 | TRBV3-1 | -
CSAKRLVAGELFF | TGCAGTGCTAAAAGACTCGTGGCCGGGGAGCTGTTTTTT | - | TRBJ2-2 | TRBV20-1 | -
CASSPPGTGSDAEAFF | TGTGCCAGCAGTCCACCCGGGACAGGGAGTGACGCTGAAGCTTTCTTT | - | TRBJ1-1 | TRBV12-3/TRBV12-4 | TRBD1
CASSLVSGRENYGYTF | TGTGCCAGCAGCTTAGTGTCTGGCAGGGAAAACTATGGCTACACCTTC | - | TRBJ1-2 | TRBV7-9 | -
CASSLMSGRETQYF | TGTGCCAGCAGCTTGATGTCAGGGAGAGAGACCCAGTACTTC | - | TRBJ2-5 | TRBV7-2 | -
CASSFPGPVGEQYF | TGTGCCAGCAGCTTCCCCGGGCCCGTGGGGGAGCAGTACTTC | - | TRBJ2-7 | TRBV11-1 | -
CASSQGIGNTGELFF | TGTGCCAGCAGCCAAGGAATAGGGAACACCGGGGAGCTGTTTTTT | - | TRBJ2-2 | TRBV3-1 | -
CASSPLGRDSNYGYTF | TGCGCCAGCAGCCCCTTGGGGAGAGATTCTAACTATGGCTACACCTTC | - | TRBJ1-2 | TRBV5-1 | -
CASSVADTQYF | TGTGCCAGCAGCGTCGCAGATACGCAGTATTTT | - | TRBJ2-3 | TRBV7-9 | -
CASSTEINQPQHF | TGTGCCAGCTCAACAGAAATCAATCAGCCCCAGCATTTT | - | TRBJ1-5 | TRBV18 | -
CSVALVKETQYF | TGCAGCGTTGCTCTAGTGAAAGAGACCCAGTACTTC | - | TRBJ2-5 | TRBV29-1 | -
CASSTGTDYGYTF | TGTGCCAGCTCAACCGGGACGGACTATGGCTACACCTTC | once | TRBJ1-2 | TRBV18 | -
CASSPRGLGSDEQFF | TGTGCCAGCAGCCCCCGTGGGCTAGGGTCGGATGAGCAGTTCTTC | - | TRBJ2-1 | TRBV12-3/TRBV12-4 | -
CASSLRTGPYEQYF | TGTGCCAGCAGCCTTAGGACAGGGCCCTACGAGCAGTACTTC | - | TRBJ2-7 | TRBV11-2 | TRBD1
CSVNSGATDTQYF | TGCAGCGTCAATAGCGGGGCCACAGATACGCAGTATTTT | - | TRBJ2-3 | TRBV29-1 | TRBD2
CSVATSGADTQYF | TGCAGCGTTGCGACTAGCGGCGCAGATACGCAGTATTTT | - | TRBJ2-3 | TRBV29-1 | TRBD2
CSALTVPPFF | TGCAGTGCCCTGACAGTTCCCCCCTTCTTC | - | TRBJ2-1 | TRBV20-1 | -
CASSQTPGTQGIQYF | TGTGCCAGCAGCCAGACCCCGGGGACCCAAGGGATTCAGTACTTC | - | TRBJ2-4 | TRBV7-2 | -
CASSRDSGPDTQYF | TGTGCCAGCAGCAGGGACTCTGGGCCAGATACGCAGTATTTT | - | TRBJ2-3 | TRBV7-3 | -
CSARGDRDRLSF | TGCAGTGCTAGAGGGGACCGGGACAGACTCAGCTTC | - | TRBJ1-2 | TRBV20-1 | TRBD1
CASSQDLGDYGYTF | TGTGCCAGCAGCCAAGATCTAGGGGACTATGGCTACACCTTC | - | TRBJ1-2 | TRBV3-1 | -
CSAGPSNQPQHF | TGCAGTGCGGGGCCGAGCAATCAGCCCCAGCATTTT | - | TRBJ1-5 | TRBV20-1 | -
CASSLARGAPNEQFF | TGTGCCAGCAGCTTAGCGCGCGGGGCCCCCAATGAGCAGTTCTTC | once | TRBJ2-1 | TRBV7-9 | -
CSAAGTLLEQFF | TGCAGTGCCGCCGGGACTCTCTTGGAGCAGTTCTTC | - | TRBJ2-1 | TRBV20-1 | -
CARSGQGDYGYTF | TGTGCCAGATCGGGACAGGGGGACTATGGCTACACCTTC | once | TRBJ1-2 | TRBV2 | TRBD1